This T cell receptor beta chain was recovered during a study of neurological immune-mediated disorders. Study conclusions and caveats: Healthy controls had more TCR clonal expansion than multiple sclerosis, which showed the least, whereas HTLV-1-associated myelopathy showed the most.

Noted time point: longitudinal time-point 1 (baseline). Germline V gene data show CDR1 as MNHEY and CDR2 as SMNVEV (reference sequence). This CDR3 region has 16 residues. V dropped 6 bases and J dropped 4; count of bases not matched to a gene: 12. The cDNA was synthesized by 5'RACE incorporating 10-nucleotide random UMIs. TCRdb passed the 5' RACE reads through MiXCR, listing each CDR3 protein once. The sample carries around 60,000 distinct CDR3 sequences, about 10% recorded once. This clonotype was seen a few times. Its target is unknown. The genes are TRBV27 and TRBJ2-7; 10 bases align to TRBD2. The source is a male donor with HTLV-1-associated myelopathy (HAM/TSP). Sequencing was carried out using PBMCs. CDR3 DNA sequence: TGTGCCAGCAGAGCTAGCGGGGGTTTAACCAAATACGAGCAGTACTTC. Translated, it gives CASRASGGLTKYEQYF.